The present TCR beta chain was sequenced within a study of T cell clones after liver transplantation. Background on the study: Pre-transplant mixed lymphocyte reactions yielded third-party-reactive TCRbeta sequences as comparators for graft-donor-reactive sequences.

Here immunoSEQ multiplex PCR was the method, and the copy in TCRdb shows in-frame clones only, minus some. The sample has around 110,000 clones; 90% are singletons. V shed 4 bases and J shed 5 bases, with 29 bases lying between them. Germline V gene lookup returns CDR1 SGHNT and CDR2 YYREEE (reference sequence). The CDR3 runs to 19 residues. Material: CD4+ T cells from blood, obtained 12 months after liver transplant. This sequence was found in a human patient who received a liver transplant. The graft donor may have contributed some T cells. The chain carries TRBV5-4 and TRBJ2-3, with a weak D call TRBD2 (6 bases). The CDR3 nucleotides are TGTGCCAGCAGCCCAAGAAGGACCGCGGGAAGGGGTTATATAGATACGCAGTATTTT. Encoded protein: CASSPRRTAGRGYIDTQYF.